These T cell receptor beta chains were read from a single sample in a study of shared clonotypes between healthy human individuals. Produced via immunoSEQ multiplex PCR; TCRdb's table is partial and in-frame only. Counted here are about 2.2 million clones, around 93% occurring once; the ten biggest clones make up more than 1.5%. Sequenced sample: naive CD8+ T cells from PBMCs. The receptors originated from a young man in good health. Some clones in this sample may be carry-over from other donors' samples. Both conserved end residues are part of each CDR3. The order of the fields is D gene, clone size, J gene, V gene, CDR3 DNA, CDR3 protein. A D gene is named only where the DNA matches it firmly. Clone size appears in some rows only: once, few, many, or a class for an expanded clone.

>TRBD1|.|TRBJ2-7|TRBV28
TGTGCCAGCCGACAGGGCCCGATCTCCTACGAGCAGTACTTC
CASRQGPISYEQYF
>.|.|TRBJ1-1|TRBV6-1
TGTGCCAGCAGTGAACGAACCCGCCCTAACACTGAAGCTTTCTTT
CASSERTRPNTEAFF
>.|.|TRBJ1-5|TRBV28
TGTGCCAGCAGTCTCCTGGGGGGAGGCAATCAGCCCCAGCATTTT
CASSLLGGGNQPQHF
>.|.|TRBJ2-3|TRBV6-1
TGTGCCAGCAGTGATCGACAGGAGTGGGGCACAGATACGCAGTATTTT
CASSDRQEWGTDTQYF
>TRBD1|once|TRBJ2-5|TRBV11-2
TGTGCCAGCCGGCAGACCGGGACAGGGTTCCAAGAGACCCAGTACTTC
CASRQTGTGFQETQYF
>.|.|TRBJ2-1|TRBV10-2
TGCGCCAGCAAGAGGGGACACCCGAGCTCCTACAATGAGCAGTTCTTC
CASKRGHPSSYNEQFF
>.|.|TRBJ1-1|TRBV29-1
TGCAGCGTTGAAGGGGGGGAGGGCACTGAAGCTTTCTTT
CSVEGGEGTEAFF
>TRBD2|.|TRBJ2-1|TRBV11-2
TGTGCCAGCAGCTTAGGGTTGGGGGGGAGCTCCTACAATGAGCAGTTCTTC
CASSLGLGGSSYNEQFF
>.|.|TRBJ1-1|TRBV9
TGTGCCAGCAGCGTAGTGTCAGGGGCTGAAGCTTTCTTT
CASSVVSGAEAFF
>TRBD2|.|TRBJ2-3|TRBV7-9
TGTGCCAGCAGCCCGGGGACGGGGGGGACGACAGATACGCAGTATTTT
CASSPGTGGTTDTQYF
>.|.|TRBJ2-7|TRBV28
TGTGCCAGCAGCCCTTCTGGCGAGCAGTACTTC
CASSPSGEQYF
>.|.|TRBJ1-2|TRBV14
TGTGCCAGCAGCCAAGAAGCGAGGGGGGACACTAACTATGGCTACACCTTC
CASSQEARGDTNYGYTF
>TRBD1|.|TRBJ2-7|TRBV4-3
TGCGCCAGCAGCCAAGGGTTCGAACAGGGGATGATTTCCTACGAGCAGTACTTC
CASSQGFEQGMISYEQYF
>.|.|TRBJ2-2|TRBV27
TGTGCCAGCAGTTTCCAGGGGGGAGGCGGGGAGCTGTTTTTT
CASSFQGGGGELFF
>.|once|TRBJ1-3|TRBV25-1
TGTGCCAGCAGTGTGGGGATCTCTGGAAACACCATATATTTT
CASSVGISGNTIYF
>TRBD2|.|TRBJ2-3|TRBV7-2
TGTGCCAGCAGCGACCAAATTGGCGGGAGCCCAGATACGCAGTATTTT
CASSDQIGGSPDTQYF
>TRBD2|.|TRBJ2-1|TRBV6-5
TGTGCCAGCAGCCCTTCGGGAGGGCCTTTGAATGAGCAGTTCTTC
CASSPSGGPLNEQFF
>.|few|TRBJ1-1|TRBV7-2
TGTGCCAGCAGCACGGGACGTGGGACTGAAGCTTTCTTT
CASSTGRGTEAFF
>TRBD2|.|TRBJ2-2|TRBV19
TGTGCCAGTACCCACTCCCGGGGACTAGCGGGTCCTGGGGAGCTGTTTTTT
CASTHSRGLAGPGELFF
>.|once|TRBJ1-1|TRBV7-8
TGTGCCAGCACCCCAGGAAAATCCACTGAAGCTTTCTTT
CASTPGKSTEAFF
>.|.|TRBJ2-4|TRBV27
TGTGCCAGCAGCCCTGAAAGTGGGGAGACCATTCAGTACTTC
CASSPESGETIQYF
>TRBD1|.|TRBJ1-1|TRBV7-2
TGTGCCAGCAGCAAAAGGACAGGGGAAGCTTTCTTT
CASSKRTGEAFF
>TRBD1|.|TRBJ2-2|TRBV6-4
TGTGCCAGCAGTCCACAGGGGGCCCACACCGGGGAGCTGTTTTTT
CASSPQGAHTGELFF
>.|once|TRBJ2-7|TRBV28
TGTGCCAGCAGGCCCCTCGGGGCTGTGTCCTACGAGCAGTACTTC
CASRPLGAVSYEQYF
>.|.|TRBJ1-5|TRBV28
TGTGCCAGCAGTTCAAGCCAGCCCCAGCATTTT
CASSSSQPQHF
>.|.|TRBJ2-3|TRBV7-8
TGTGCCAGCAGCCCCGGGACCCGGACGTATTTT
CASSPGTRTYF
>.|once|TRBJ1-1|TRBV28
TGTGCCAGCACCATAAGGACAGAGAACACTGAAGCTTTCTTT
CASTIRTENTEAFF
>TRBD2|.|TRBJ2-7|TRBV4-2
TGTGCCAGCAGCCAAACTAGCGGGACACCCTACGAGCAGTACTTC
CASSQTSGTPYEQYF
>TRBD1|once|TRBJ1-5|TRBV11-2
TGTGCCAGCAGCTTAGGACAGGGAAGGGGTGTAAGGAATCAGCCCCAGCATTTT
CASSLGQGRGVRNQPQHF
>.|.|TRBJ2-3|TRBV7-3
TGTGCCAGCAGCCTCCACCTCCCCGGAGGGTTTGCAGATACGCAGTATTTT
CASSLHLPGGFADTQYF
>TRBD2|.|TRBJ2-1|TRBV27
TGTGCCAGCAGTTTAAGCGGGGGTGAGCAGTTCTTC
CASSLSGGEQFF
>.|.|TRBJ1-4|TRBV28
TGTGCCAGCAGTCCTCTGGGGACCTGGGTGGGGGCAACTAATGAAAAACTGTTTTTT
CASSPLGTWVGATNEKLFF
>.|.|TRBJ2-3|TRBV10-3
TGTGCCATCAGTGATAGAGGGGGCACAGATACGCAGTATTTT
CAISDRGGTDTQYF
>.|.|TRBJ1-5|TRBV6-4
TGTGCCAGCAGCCCCGGGGGCTTAGATCAGCCCCAGCATTTT
CASSPGGLDQPQHF
>.|.|TRBJ1-1|TRBV29-1
TGCAGCGTTGGAAAGGTTGCCCCTAAGGAAGCTTTCTTT
CSVGKVAPKEAFF
>.|few|TRBJ2-7|TRBV9
TGTGCCAGCAGCGTAGACTGGGGGAGGTACTACGAGCAGTACTTC
CASSVDWGRYYEQYF
>.|.|TRBJ2-3|TRBV7-9
TGTGCCAGCAGCTTAGTCGTGGAGGCAGATACGCAGTATTTT
CASSLVVEADTQYF
>.|once|TRBJ2-1|TRBV7-8
TGTGCCAGCAGCTTAGTTCGCAGCTCCTACAATGAGCAGTTCTTC
CASSLVRSSYNEQFF
>.|.|TRBJ1-6|TRBV27
TGTGCCAGCAGCCCGGGGTCTTTAAATTCACCCCTCCACTTT
CASSPGSLNSPLHF
>.|once|TRBJ2-2|TRBV9
TGTGCCAGCAGTCCTACGGGGAGGCAGGGAATCACCGGGGAGCTGTTTTTT
CASSPTGRQGITGELFF
>TRBD2|.|TRBJ2-7|TRBV4-2
TGTGCCAGCAGCCAAGACGGTAGCGGGAGGCTCTCCTACGAGCAGTACTTC
CASSQDGSGRLSYEQYF
>TRBD2|.|TRBJ2-3|TRBV27
TGTGCCAGCAAGGGACTAGCGGGAGGTTTGGAGACGCAGTATTTT
CASKGLAGGLETQYF
>.|.|TRBJ2-1|TRBV7-6
TGTGCCAGCAGGGGTGGGGCCAGCGCGTTCTTC
CASRGGASAFF
>TRBD2|.|TRBJ2-7|TRBV27
TGTGCCAGCAGTTTAGTAGGGACTAGCGGGAGTTACGAGCAGTACTTC
CASSLVGTSGSYEQYF
>TRBD1|.|TRBJ2-7|TRBV6-6
TGTGCCAGCAGTGACACCAACAGGGGCGGGCTGGAGCAGTACTTC
CASSDTNRGGLEQYF
>.|.|TRBJ1-1|TRBV6-1
TGTGCCAGCAGTGAAGTGGGCGGGTACACAGAAGCTTTCTTT
CASSEVGGYTEAFF
>.|.|TRBJ2-2|TRBV19
TGTGCCAGTAGTATCCGGGACACCGGGGAGCTGTTTTTT
CASSIRDTGELFF
>.|.|TRBJ2-7|TRBV18
TGTGCCAGCTCACCCGGCCACGAGCAGTACTTC
CASSPGHEQYF
>.|.|TRBJ2-1|TRBV15
TGTGCCACCAGCAGCTTGGACAATGAGCAGTTCTTC
CATSSLDNEQFF
>.|.|TRBJ2-2|TRBV7-9
TGTGCCAGCAGCCCACCCCCGGTAGTAGCCGGGGAGCTGTTTTTT
CASSPPPVVAGELFF
>TRBD2|.|TRBJ2-3|TRBV12-5
TGTGCTAGTGGTTTGGTATCGGGGGGAAAAGATACGCAGTATTTT
CASGLVSGGKDTQYF
>.|.|TRBJ1-1|TRBV11-1
TGTGCCAGCACCTTACAGGGCAGGAACACTGAAGCTTTCTTT
CASTLQGRNTEAFF
>.|.|TRBJ2-5|TRBV29-1
TGCAGCGTTGATAATGGGGGTTTTGGACCAAGAAAAGAGACCCAGTACTTC
CSVDNGGFGPRKETQYF
>.|.|TRBJ2-7|TRBV27
TGTGCCAGCATGGGGGGTCCTAGGGAGCAGTACTTC
CASMGGPREQYF
>.|.|TRBJ2-2|TRBV29-1
TGCAGCGTTGGGGGGGTAGTCGCCGGGGAGCTGTTTTTT
CSVGGVVAGELFF
>TRBD2|.|TRBJ2-3|TRBV14
TGTGCCAGCAGCCAAGGCCTAGCGGCCCACGTTACGCAGTATTTT
CASSQGLAAHVTQYF
>TRBD1|.|TRBJ2-5|TRBV6-5
TGTGCCAGCAGTCTCGGACAGGGGGAAGAGACCCAGTACTTC
CASSLGQGEETQYF
>.|.|TRBJ1-1|TRBV6-1
TGTGCCAGCAGTGAATCGGTAATGAACACTGAAGCTTTCTTT
CASSESVMNTEAFF
>.|.|TRBJ2-2|TRBV20-1
TGCAGTGGGGACTTGGCCGGGGAGCTGTTTTTT
CSGDLAGELFF
>.|.|TRBJ2-7|TRBV7-9
TGTGCCAGCAGCCCCGGGGCTCCTGGGGAGCAGTACTTC
CASSPGAPGEQYF